This T cell receptor (beta chain) was captured by sequencing in a study of shared clonotypes between healthy human individuals. Study-level background: Used for every donor were three CD4 naive, three CD4 memory, two CD8 naive and one CD8 memory plate.

Repertoires were generated with immunoSEQ multiplex PCR, while TCRdb's copy carries only in-frame clones and drops some. The table lists about a million clones, about three quarters of them singletons. CDR3 size: 14 residues. V lost 7 bases to trimming and J lost 3 bases, with 13 bases between them. Germline V gene sequence: CDR1 SNHLY, CDR2 FYNNEI. All of the donors resided in Nashville, Tennessee, and each was a Caucasian adult. The investigators split CD4+ cells into a CD45RA+ naive subset and a CD45RA-negative memory subset. The chain carries TRBV2 and TRBJ2-4; D is possibly TRBD2 (5 bases). The clonotype originates from a man between 18 and 35 years old in good health. The sequenced material came from memory CD4+ T cells sorted from blood. The subset: CD45RA-negative fraction. CDR3 sequence reads: CASTDEGRKNIQYF. CDR3 sequence (DNA): TGTGCCAGCACTGACGAGGGCCGCAAAAACATTCAGTACTTC.